This paragraph covers one T cell receptor (beta chain) sequence. This clone was seen just once. It lacks a known antigen. No base quality values were provided; no much bigger clone lies one nucleotide off. The cohort consisted of fewer than 700 healthy bone marrow donors. At the time of sampling, all cohort members were nominally healthy, though unrecorded immune exposures were likely present. The donor was CMV seropositive and belonged to the group of 250 to 300 seropositive cohort members. Each donor provided a peripheral blood sample, and peripheral blood mononuclear cells were used for TCR beta sequencing. Genomic DNA was extracted from the blood cell samples with the Qiagen DNeasy Blood Extraction Kit. This entry comes from a study of cytomegalovirus exposure and HLA in healthy donors (dated by TCRdb to the late 2010s). Background for the entire study: According to an earlier analysis of several hundred of the donors, about 179 million T cells yielded approximately 120 million unique TCR beta sequences and approximately 300 Gb of sequence data. An early release covering more than 500 HLA-typed donors comprised about 290 gigabases of sequencing data and about 90 million unique TCR sequences. Of the roughly 410 genotyped donors, 65% to 90% were placed in the genetic ancestry cluster associated with self-reported Caucasian donors. The study was designed to test whether signatures of past pathogen exposure could be identified by cataloging public T cell receptors. Using immunosequencing, the study profiled T cell repertoires from 500 to 800 subjects and related those repertoires to cytomegalovirus serostatus. Besides the first cohort of approximately 710 subjects, a separate validation cohort made up of 120 or so different subjects was used. High-throughput TCR immunosequencing, statistical association of individual TCRs with disease status, and machine learning were combined to predict cytomegalovirus infection status. In a later analysis, previously published TCR beta repertoires from hundreds of donors were re-analyzed and high-resolution HLA genotyping was added so that TCR occurrence patterns could be studied. Rather than using new phenotypic data, the later analysis identified candidate immune exposures from TCR beta sequences and from how often those sequences occurred across donors. An earlier analysis of around 580 of the donors used high-throughput TCR beta sequencing to judge whether each TCR beta V gene segment behaved as functional or pseudogenic. Donor age, sex, ethnicity and CMV serostatus were compiled together with the repertoire data. In a later genetic analysis, genome-wide SNP genotypes for about 65% of the roughly 700 donors were used, and that subset was treated as a discovery cohort. All discovery cohort repertoires had been generated on a single sequencing platform. Class I and class II HLA loci were covered by the typing at four-digit resolution. Typing coverage varied by locus: 629-630 donors for A, B, C, DRB1 and DQB1; some 520 for DQA1; 606 for DPA1; around 450 for DPB1. Because of strong linkage in the cohort, five DR-DQ haplotypes were treated as single units for association and clustering. Among under 450 genotyped donors of the cohort, an average of about 240,000 unique TCR beta nucleotide sequences were sequenced per donor, roughly 20% of them non-productive.

General study outcomes and caveats: About 17 rarely observed V segments, including chromosome 9 orphons, were excluded from the earlier analysis of about 600 of the donors because counts were too low. A cluster of highly shared sequence variants was judged likely to represent a technical artifact of the sequencing pipeline. While some public TCRs were present in many individuals, most TCR sequences turned up only very rarely across donors. In a later analysis, most CMV-associated TCR beta chains were found to appear HLA-restricted, with HLA associations seemingly driven largely by CMV exposure. The classifier was reported to diagnose cytomegalovirus status with high specificity and sensitivity in both the original cohort and the validation cohort. Immune exposure information for the cohort was limited to CMV serostatus. In an earlier analysis of a few hundred of the donors, most TCR beta V segments were observed in productive rearrangements about 87% or about 30% of the time, broadly matching IMGT annotations. At a false discovery rate of 0.05, a later analysis linked 16,000 or so TCR beta sequences to specific HLA alleles. A later analysis found that HLA-associated TCR beta chains were more clonally expanded and had lower generation probabilities than equally common non-associated chains. A later genetic analysis reported fewer N-insertions in productive TCRs among donors in an Asian-associated ancestry cluster than the roughly 650-donor mean. Three of the identified cytomegalovirus-associated TCR beta chains were confirmed in vitro to be specific for cytomegalovirus antigens. This cohort had only TCR beta chains sequenced, and the lack of alpha or paired-chain data limited which features could be detected. According to a later analysis, TCR association rates differed among HLA loci, with DRB1 alleles showing the most associated TCRs and HLA-C alleles showing the fewest. Because some donors lacked HLA typing at each locus, the association tests relied only on the typed subset. In the study, 150 to 200 TCR beta chains were listed as associated with cytomegalovirus. The presence/absence analyses assumed that sequencing depth was roughly uniform across donors, and that assumption may not be true. The authors suggested that the approach could potentially be generalized to other disease states and immunological phenotypes. The 87-base-pair reads could not distinguish some IMGT-functional V segments, including TRBV6-2 and TRBV6-3, so those segments were excluded. In a later analysis, several top co-occurrence clusters were reported to appear linked to parvovirus B19, influenza, CMV and Epstein-Barr virus. Strong co-occurrence of HLA alleles, especially DR and DQ, made assigning TCR associations to individual alleles difficult. An association between a missense DCLRE1C variant and V-gene and J-gene trimming of TCR beta chains was found in a later genetic analysis and replicated in an independent cohort. A further reported finding was that TCR beta sequences accurately predicted the HLA-A and HLA-B alleles for most subjects in the first cohort. Correlated functional status among segregating V segments might reflect linkage disequilibrium, but an unknown experimental factor could not be ruled out.

Receptor amplification or capture employed the immunoSEQ multiplex PCR assay. For the multiplex PCR, a mixture combining 60 forward primers for TCR Vbeta segments and 13 reverse primers for TCR Jbeta segments was used. The CDR3 region of rearranged TCR beta genes was amplified from genomic DNA by a multiplex PCR assay. On the Illumina HiSeq System, the amplified TCR beta libraries were sequenced as 87-base-pair reads. The authors processed their data as follows. A later analysis tallied 75 million to 95 million unique TCR beta chains across the roughly 610 repertoires, and approximately 11 million of those chains were shared by two or more donors. To remove PCR and sequencing errors, raw reads were error-corrected and collapsed into unique sequences using a nearest-neighbor algorithm that merged closely related sequences. Alignment of CDR3 sequences to IMGT reference sequences was used to assign V, D and J gene segments. Each retained sequence needed at least a six-nucleotide match to both a V gene segment and a J gene segment. A rearrangement was called productive if the CDR3 had no stop codons and remained in frame with V and J, and every other rearrangement was called non-productive. CDR3 was defined by IMGT convention, running from the second conserved V-encoded cysteine to the conserved J-encoded phenylalanine. The earlier analysis of some 550 of the donors excluded any sequence lacking an unambiguous match to a single V gene segment. In an earlier analysis of 587 of the donors, V segments were called functional above 56.7% productive rearrangements and were called segregating when the between-donor standard deviation exceeded 5%. A statistical classification framework was built for diagnosing cytomegalovirus status from the catalog of TCR beta chain sequences. A later analysis assigned V and J genes by comparing TCR nucleotide sequences with IMGT/GENE-DB human TR gene sequences. The TCRdist pipeline was used in a later analysis to assign CDR3 sequences and most-parsimonious VDJ recombination scenarios. In a later analysis, every TCR beta chain was defined by the combination of its CDR3 amino acid sequence and its V-gene family, and reads without a unique V-gene family were dropped. To address suspected cross-contamination and a sequencing artifact, a later analysis removed over 500 highly shared, low-generation-probability nucleotide sequences. A later analysis calculated a clonal expansion index for each public chain from normalized within-repertoire ranks of inferred template counts. In a later analysis, generation probabilities were computed with a VDJ recombination model fitted to out-of-frame rearrangements, and the resulting probabilities were checked against IGoR. A later analysis scored TCR-TCR, TCR-HLA and TCR-CMV co-occurrence with hypergeometric tests, applying a repertoire-size bias correction to TCR pairs. To estimate false discovery rates, a later analysis permuted the HLA or CMV assignments 20 times. A later analysis grouped co-occurring TCRs with DBSCAN, adding TCRdist sequence similarity when clustering within HLA-allele-positive subsets. For co-occurrence clustering, repertoires with fewer than 30,000 or more than 120,000 public chains were excluded, along with a handful of repertoires with anomalous nucleotide sharing. TCRdb limited this immuneACCESS table to in-frame rearrangements with V and J called. A share of clones is missing; checked studies link under half to unresolved V genes, and the rest is unexplained. V and J calls and clone size follow that table, whereas D and trimming were derived from the DNA. The sample table lists 100,000 or so clones, 60% to 80% of them with a count of one. The ten largest clonotypes hold about 4.5% of the sample.

The trim is 4 bases for V and 0 bases for J, with a gap of 7 bases between the germline ends. Via the germline V gene, CDR1 is SQVTM and CDR2 ANQGSEA. From cysteine to phenylalanine, the CDR3 is 13 amino acids long. Only the CDR3 portion is preserved as DNA: 39 bases, with reading frame beginning at the first base. The chain is encoded by TRBV29-1 joined to TRBJ1-3, with an unclear D gene assignment. The origin of this receptor is a woman aged 18-29 years in good health and CMV-seropositive. Sample: PBMCs. The DNA sequence is given as TGCAGCGTTGTTTTCGGCTCTGGAAACACCATATATTTT. This translates into CSVVFGSGNTIYF.